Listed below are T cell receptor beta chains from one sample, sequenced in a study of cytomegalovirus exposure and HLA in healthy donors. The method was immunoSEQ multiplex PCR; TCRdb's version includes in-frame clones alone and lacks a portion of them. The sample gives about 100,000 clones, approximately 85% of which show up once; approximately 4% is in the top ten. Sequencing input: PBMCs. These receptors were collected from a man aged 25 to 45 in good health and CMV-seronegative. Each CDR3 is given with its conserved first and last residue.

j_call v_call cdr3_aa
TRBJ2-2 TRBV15 CATSRDRNGELFF
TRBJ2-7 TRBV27 CASPITRVEQYF
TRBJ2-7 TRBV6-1 CASSEGPAAYEQYF
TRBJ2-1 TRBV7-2 CASSLASSTARLYNEQFF
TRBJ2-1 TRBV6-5 CASSPGGFDNEQFF
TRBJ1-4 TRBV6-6 CASNRGSGNEKLFF
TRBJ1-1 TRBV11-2 CASSPRRDTEAFF
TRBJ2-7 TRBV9 CASSVGSGGRDEQYF
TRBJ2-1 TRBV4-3 CASSQDGTYNEQFF
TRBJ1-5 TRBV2 CASSRTGTFQPQHF
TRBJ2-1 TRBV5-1 CASSLDSGEYNEQFF
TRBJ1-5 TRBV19 CASNKETGGGNQPQHF
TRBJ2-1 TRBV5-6 CASSLDAAPLGGNEQFF
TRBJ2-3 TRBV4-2 CASSQAGTDTQYF
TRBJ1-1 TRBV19 CASSPLPDTEAFF
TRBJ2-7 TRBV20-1 CSAKDLYEQYF
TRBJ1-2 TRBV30 CAWSVAGQGAKDGYTF
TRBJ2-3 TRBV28 CASGYRGARRTDTQYF
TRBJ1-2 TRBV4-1 CASSSWEGYGYTF
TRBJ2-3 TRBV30 CATRTGPDTQYF
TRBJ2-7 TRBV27 CASSLGQTYEQYF
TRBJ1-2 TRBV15 CATSRDQVSKWPFPPTGHYGYTF
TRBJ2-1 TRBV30 CAWSVLGSSYNEQFF
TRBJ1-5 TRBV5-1 CASSSPHRRPQHF
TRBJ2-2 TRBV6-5 CASKEGPGSTGELFF
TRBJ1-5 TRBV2 CASRTETYQPQHF
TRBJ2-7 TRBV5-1 CASSLKTGGSYEQYF
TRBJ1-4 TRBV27 CASSGRGTATNEKLFF
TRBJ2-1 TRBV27 CASSFSSGIEQFF
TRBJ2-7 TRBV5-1 CASSLARLDYEQYF
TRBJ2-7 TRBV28 CASSLIGGQGIYEQYF
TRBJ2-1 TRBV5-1 CASIRGSEQFF
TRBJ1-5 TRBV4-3 CAGSQDSGPSNQPQHF
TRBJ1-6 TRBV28 CASTTGQGTLKPLHF
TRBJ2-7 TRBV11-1 CASSLGRTYEQYF
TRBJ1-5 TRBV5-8 CASSSRQALNQPQHF
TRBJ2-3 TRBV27 CASSRGERTDTQYF
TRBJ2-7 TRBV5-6 CASTRDRVSYEQYF
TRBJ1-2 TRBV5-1 CASSLVQGRDYGYTF
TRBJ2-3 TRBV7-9 CASSSTGRLAGDSTDTQYF
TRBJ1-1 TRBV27 CASKDRVYKNTEAFF
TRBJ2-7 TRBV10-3 CATRAGTGGDEQYF
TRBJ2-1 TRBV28 CASNSGGSYNEQFF
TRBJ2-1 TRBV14 CASSQDGVGSYNEQFF
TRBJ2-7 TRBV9 CASSVGLAGPYEQYF
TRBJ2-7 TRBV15 CATSRGRQGSYEQYF
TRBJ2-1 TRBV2 CASSLREDYNEQFF
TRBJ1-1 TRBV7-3 CASSSAGTGNTEAFF